This T cell receptor beta chain came from a study of blood T cell repertoires in COVID-19. Across the study: Researchers got acute and convalescent COVID-19 samples from the United States, Italy and Spain. Sources were T cells, B-cell-depleted T cells, or PBMCs; the material itself was cDNA or gDNA.

Per the authors' pipeline: Estimates of nucleated cell counts were drawn from the amplification of reference gene primers. Profiled with immunoSEQ multiplex PCR; TCRdb holds only in-frame clones, not every one. D and trimming come from the DNA, and the V and J calls and clone size come from that table. Of 250,000 to 400,000 clones listed, approximately 88% are singletons. While infection was still active, Seattle patients were enrolled and then followed longitudinally. V lost 4 bases to trimming and J lost 4 bases; unmatched junction nucleotides: 4. CDR3 length equals 14 residues. Germline CDR1 LGHDT, CDR2 YNNKEL (reference sequence).

The sequencing sample was made of peripheral blood. This chain joins TRBV3-1 (or the pseudogene TRBV3-2) and TRBJ1-1; TRBD1 aligns across 9 bases. The clonotype was recovered from a woman aged 25 to 45 with COVID-19, enrolled during active disease. CDR3 sequence reads: CASSRDREGTEAFF. The DNA for the CDR3 is TGTGCCAGCAGCCGGGACAGGGAGGGCACTGAAGCTTTCTTT.